This T cell receptor beta chain was identified during a study of shared clonotypes between healthy human individuals. V was clipped by 2 bases and J by 3 bases, with 20 bases between them. CDR1 SGHRS and CDR2 YFSETQ come from the germline V gene. This CDR3 contains 17 residues. The assay was immunoSEQ multiplex PCR, and TCRdb's table has in-frame clones only and misses some. The sample comprises around 990,000 clones, roughly 80% of which are singletons, and 0.7% to 0.95% rests with the top ten. This clone showed up just once. The material sequenced was memory CD4+ T cells from PBMCs. The subset: CD45RA-negative fraction. The sequence derives from a man aged 18 to 30 in good health. Some clones in this sample may be carry-over from other donors' samples. The chain is built from TRBV5-1 and TRBJ1-1; unclear D gene. The DNA of the CDR3 is TGCGCCAGCAGCTTTGCCCCCCTGGGCCCAGGTTACACTGAAGCTTTCTTT. This translates into CASSFAPLGPGYTEAFF.